These 26 T cell receptor beta chains were sequenced from one sample in a study of early T cells in non-severe SARS-CoV-2 infection. In TCRdb, the 5' RACE reads were re-called with MiXCR into one record per CDR3 protein. Among roughly 24,000 distinct CDR3 sequences listed, approximately 5% were seen once. The sample consisted of whole blood. These receptors were obtained from an adult who was a healthcare worker with PCR-confirmed SARS-CoV-2 infection or an uninfected control (not recorded which).

This sequence joins TRBV28 and TRBJ1-6; D perhaps matches TRBD1 (5 bases). Trimming cost V 5 bases and J 14 bases, with 22 bases left between them. Germline V gives CDR1 MDHEN, CDR2 SYDVKM. The CDR3 length is 15 residues. CDR3 in amino acids: CASSESSGGREALHF. The CDR3 nucleotides read TGTGCCAGCAGTGAGTCTTCTGGGGGAAGGGAGGCCCTCCACTTT.

V and J are TRBV12-3 or TRBV12-4 and TRBJ2-1; TRBD2 aligns across 8 bases. Losses at the gene ends were 6 bases for V and 13 bases for J; bases not matched to a gene: 11. The CDR3 has 13 residues. CDR3 residues: CASSRLATWDQFF. The CDR3 bases are TGTGCCAGCAGCAGACTAGCGACCTGGGACCAGTTCTTC.

This clonotype is medium-sized in the sample. The chain employs TRBV12-3 or TRBV12-4 and TRBJ1-1, with D hard to call. There are 13 residues in the CDR3. V lost 4 bases to trimming and J lost 6 bases, with 12 bases between them. The CDR3 is CASSSPSGSEAFF. DNA for the CDR3: TGTGCCAGCAGTTCGCCTTCGGGCTCTGAAGCTTTCTTT.

This clonotype was counted ten times or more. The chain joins TRBV20-1 to TRBJ2-3; TRBD2 aligns across 11 bases. Germline lookup yields CDR1 DFQATT and CDR2 SNEGSKA (reference sequence). This CDR3 comprises 14 residues. The V gene end was trimmed by 6 bases and the J gene end by 1 base; junction bases not matched to a gene: 3. The CDR3 coding sequence is TGCAGTGCCCCGGGACTAGCGGGCACAGATACGCAGTATTTT. Its protein product is CSAPGLAGTDTQYF.

There are many counts of this clonotype. This chain joins TRBV12-3 or TRBV12-4 and TRBJ2-5, with TRBD2 matching 11 bases. The CDR3 consists of 15 residues. The J segment lost 4 bases and the V segment lost 5 bases, leaving 6 bases of the junction unmatched. DNA of the CDR3: TGTGCCAGCAGTACAGGGACTAGCGGCGGAGAGACCCAGTACTTC. This codes for CASSTGTSGGETQYF.

This clonotype showed up just a few times. The V and J genes are TRBV11-2 and TRBJ1-1, with 7 bases that match TRBD1. The CDR3 loop spans 14 amino acids. Trimming at V came to 3 bases and at J to 5 bases, leaving 6 bases not matched to a gene. Germline V gene lookup returns CDR1 SGHAT and CDR2 FQNNGV. The CDR3 is CASSFVTGETEAFF. The DNA of the CDR3 is TGTGCCAGCAGCTTCGTTACAGGGGAAACTGAAGCTTTCTTT. Complete variable domain (other parts from reference TRBV11-2 and TRBJ1-1): EAGVAQSPRYKIIEKRQSVAFWCNPISGHATLYWYQQILGQGPKLLIQFQNNGVVDDSQLPKDRFSAERLKGVDSTLKIQPAKLEDSAVYLCASSFVTGETEAFFGQGTRLTVV.

The sample holds many counts of this clonotype. The V gene is TRBV24-1, the J gene TRBJ1-1, with D unresolved. The V end lost 6 bases, the J end lost 4 bases, and 11 bases lay between the germline ends. The CDR3 totals 13 residues. CDR1 is KGHDR, CDR2 SFDVKD, per germline. In DNA form, the CDR3 reads TGTGCCACCAGTTTTGGGCCCTCCACTGAAGCTTTCTTT. As protein: CATSFGPSTEAFF.

This clonotype was counted only a few times. The rearrangement uses TRBV7-2 and TRBJ2-1; D might be TRBD2 (6 bases). The germline CDR1 and CDR2 sequences are SGHTA and FQGNSA. This CDR3 contains 12 residues. The germline V and J ends were trimmed by 5 bases and 8 bases, with 10 bases remaining between them. The CDR3 coding sequence is TGTGCCAGCAGCGCGACTAGGCATGAGCAGTTCTTC. Protein product: CASSATRHEQFF.

V is TRBV12-3 or TRBV12-4 and J is TRBJ1-1; the D is unclear. Trimming pared 0 bases from V and 0 bases from J, leaving 5 bases between. The CDR3 extends over 14 amino acids. The CDR3 region is CASSLARVNTEAFF. As DNA, the CDR3 is TGTGCCAGCAGTTTAGCGCGGGTGAACACTGAAGCTTTCTTT.

This clonotype was detected a few times. The chain combines TRBV29-1 with TRBJ2-3; no clear D gene. Germline CDR1 and CDR2: SQVTM and ANQGSEA. The CDR3 is 14 amino acids. The V and J ends lost 1 base and 2 bases respectively, with 10 bases between them. The CDR3 loop is CSVEVGSVTDTQYF. CDR3 bases: TGCAGCGTTGAAGTGGGCTCCGTCACAGATACGCAGTATTTT.

This clonotype appeared many times. J is TRBJ1-6 and V is TRBV28; D remains ambiguous. Trimming pared 6 bases from V and 7 bases from J, leaving 19 bases between. The CDR3 extends over 16 amino acids. Germline V gives CDR1 MDHEN, CDR2 SYDVKM. The CDR3 nucleotides read TGTGCCAGCAGGTCGACTGAACTGGGATCCAATTCACCCCTCCACTTT. Protein product: CASRSTELGSNSPLHF.

This clonotype was seen ten or more times. CDR3 in amino acids: CSARTTEGSYEQYF. DNA of the CDR3: TGCAGTGCTAGGACCACGGAGGGATCCTACGAGCAGTACTTC. This chain connects TRBV20-1 to TRBJ2-7, with D perhaps matching TRBD2 (6 bases). The CDR3 covers 14 residues. V lost 3 bases and J 1 base, leaving 13 bases between the germline ends. The V gene's germline CDR1 is DFQATT and CDR2 SNEGSKA (reference sequence).

A few counts support this clonotype. This rearrangement joins TRBV14 to TRBJ1-2, with 7 nucleotides matching TRBD1. Germline lookup yields CDR1 SGHDN and CDR2 FVKESK. V was pared by 3 bases and J by 10 bases, with 5 bases of the junction left unmatched. The CDR3 is 12 residues long. The CDR3 nucleotides are TGTGCCAGCAGCCACCGGACAGGAGACTACACCTTC. Amino acids: CASSHRTGDYTF.

There are many counts of this clonotype. The chain recombines TRBV20-1 with TRBJ1-1; D unclear. Germline-derived CDR1 and CDR2 are DFQATT and SNEGSKA (reference sequence). Trimming took off 0 bases at V and 3 bases at J, with 11 bases between the two ends. The CDR3 extends over 14 amino acids. The CDR3 nucleotides read TGCAGTGCTAGAGATCTGCCATCGGACACTGAAGCTTTCTTT. Residues: CSARDLPSDTEAFF.

This clonotype was recorded at least ten times. It is unclear where the CDR3 begins or ends on the DNA, so no DNA is shown, and the CDR3 is as TCRdb lists it. J is TRBJ1-1 and V is TRBV7-5; the table assigns TRBD1, which was not confirmed against the DNA. TRBV7-5 is designated a pseudogene. 15 amino acids form the CDR3, both terminal residues included. CDR3 residues: CISVPEAPFGGEAFF.

This chain connects TRBV10-3 to TRBJ1-2; no clear D gene. This CDR3 spans 12 amino acids. V shed 4 bases and J shed 2 bases, with 5 bases lying between them. Germline V gene sequence: CDR1 ENHRY, CDR2 SYGVKD. This CDR3 reads CAISAGNYGYTF. As DNA, the CDR3 is TGTGCCATCAGTGCCGGAAACTATGGCTACACCTTC.

The V call is TRBV3-1, the J call TRBJ2-7; D call uncertain. Germline V gene sequence: CDR1 LGHDT, CDR2 YNNKEL (reference sequence). The CDR3 contains 11 residues. Deletions cut 2 bases from V and 5 bases from J, with 4 bases between. The CDR3 sequence is CASSQTNEQYF. The CDR3 DNA reads as TGTGCCAGCAGCCAAACCAACGAGCAGTACTTC.

This clonotype has at least ten counts. CDR3 in amino acids: CSVGEGYDGYTF. The CDR3 DNA is TGCAGCGTGGGGGAGGGCTACGATGGCTACACCTTC. The genes are TRBV29-1 and TRBJ1-2; tentatively, D is TRBD1 (5 bases). CDR1 is SQVTM and CDR2 is ANQGSEA in the germline V gene. This CDR3 is 12 amino acids long. V was trimmed by 6 bases and J by 6 bases, leaving 14 bases between them.

Details on this clonotype: This clone may be a read error of a much larger clone one base away. The chain is built from TRBV11-2 and TRBJ1-5; D not resolved. Germline V gives CDR1 SGHAT, CDR2 FQNNGV. CDR3 length equals 14 residues. The DNA for the CDR3 is TGTGCCACCAGCTTCGCCAGAGGCAATCAGCCCCAGCATTTT. Translating gives CATSFARGNQPQHF.

In its sample, this clonotype was seen many times. The rearrangement links TRBV5-1 to TRBJ2-7, with TRBD1 matching 11 bases. This CDR3 is 15 amino acids long. CDR1 and CDR2 (germline): SGHRS, YFSETQ. Trimming removed 3 bases from V and 3 bases from J; junction bases left unmatched: 5. CDR3 nucleotide sequence: TGCGCCAGCAGCTCCCGGGACAGGGGGATCTACGAGCAGTACTTC. Amino acids: CASSSRDRGIYEQYF.

The table lists this clonotype with a few counts. The chain couples TRBV6-5 to TRBJ1-2; D gene ambiguous. Germline lookup yields CDR1 MNHEY and CDR2 SVGAGI. Trimming stripped 5 bases from V and 2 bases from J, with 9 bases between. The CDR3 length is 13 residues. CDR3 DNA sequence: TGTGCCAGCAGTCCCCGCACCAACTATGGCTACACCTTC. This translates into CASSPRTNYGYTF.

With respect to this clonotype: This may arise from a read error, as a much more abundant clone is one base away. The chain combines TRBV19 with TRBJ2-7; D ambiguous. The CDR3 is 13 amino acids. Germline CDR1 LNHDA, CDR2 SQIVND (reference sequence). CDR3 sequence: CAGSMRSSGEQYF. CDR3 bases: TGTGCCGGTAGTATGCGGAGTTCTGGGGAGCAGTACTTC. The whole variable domain, remainder taken from reference TRBV19 and TRBJ2-7, is DGGITQSPKYLFRKEGQNVTLSCEQNLNHDAMYWYRQDPGQGLRLIYYSQIVNDFQKGDIAEGYSVSREKKESFPLTVTSAQKNPTAFYLCAGSMRSSGEQYFGPGTRLTVT.

The sample holds a few counts of this clonotype. V gene TRBV20-1 combines with J gene TRBJ2-1; tentatively, D is TRBD2 (7 bases). Between the trimmed V and J ends, which lost 0 bases and 3 bases, there was a span of 12 bases. CDR3 length: 15 amino acids. CDR1 and CDR2 from the germline V gene are DFQATT and SNEGSKA (reference sequence). The CDR3 nucleotides read TGCAGTGCTAGAGATTGGGGGGGCCGCTACAATGAGCAGTTCTTC. This translates into CSARDWGGRYNEQFF.

This clonotype was seen repeatedly, ten times or more. V usage is TRBV4-3 and J usage is TRBJ2-7; D is ambiguous. Germline-derived CDR1 and CDR2 are LGHNA and YSLEER. This CDR3 comprises 17 residues. V lost 1 base and J 3 bases, leaving 19 bases between the germline ends. CDR3 amino acids: CASSQAHAPFSHYEQYF. DNA of the CDR3: TGCGCCAGCAGCCAAGCACACGCGCCTTTCTCCCACTACGAGCAGTACTTC.

The chain is built from TRBV7-2 and TRBJ2-7; 7 bases are shared with TRBD1. The CDR3 length is 14 residues. Germline CDR1 reads SGHTA; CDR2 reads FQGNSA. The ends lost 1 base at V and 3 bases at J; junction bases unmatched: 3. The CDR3 sequence is CASSLVGQNYEQYF. The CDR3 DNA sequence: TGTGCCAGCAGCTTAGTGGGACAGAACTACGAGCAGTACTTC.

CDR3 DNA sequence: TGTGCCAGCAGTAGAAACACAGATACGCAGTATTTT. Translating gives CASSRNTDTQYF. This chain connects TRBV12-3 or TRBV12-4 to TRBJ2-3, with D unresolved. The CDR3 runs to 12 residues. V was trimmed by 5 bases and J by 2 bases, leaving 5 bases between them.